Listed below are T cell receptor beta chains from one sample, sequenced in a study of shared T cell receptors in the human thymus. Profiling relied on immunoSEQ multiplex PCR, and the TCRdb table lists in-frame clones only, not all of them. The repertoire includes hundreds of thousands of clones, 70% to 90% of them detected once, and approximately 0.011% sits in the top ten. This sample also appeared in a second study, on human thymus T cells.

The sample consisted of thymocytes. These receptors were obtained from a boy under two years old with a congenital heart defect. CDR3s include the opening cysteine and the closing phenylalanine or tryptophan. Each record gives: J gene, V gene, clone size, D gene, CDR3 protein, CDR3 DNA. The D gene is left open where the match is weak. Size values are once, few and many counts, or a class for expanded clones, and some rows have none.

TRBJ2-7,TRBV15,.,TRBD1,CATSTPTGAAYEQYF,TGTGCCACCAGCACACCGACAGGGGCAGCCTACGAGCAGTACTTC
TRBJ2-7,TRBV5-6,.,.,CASTRGGYEQYF,TGTGCCAGCACCCGAGGGGGATACGAGCAGTACTTC
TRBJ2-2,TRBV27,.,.,CASRNSANTGELFF,TGTGCCAGCAGGAATAGTGCGAACACCGGGGAGCTGTTTTTT
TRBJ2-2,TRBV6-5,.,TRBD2,CASNAGAGTGELFF,TGTGCCAGCAACGCGGGAGCCGGCACCGGGGAGCTGTTTTTT
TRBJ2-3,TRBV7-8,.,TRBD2,CASSLARGAPGTSGRGADTQYF,TGTGCCAGCAGCTTAGCGCGGGGGGCACCAGGGACTAGCGGGAGGGGGGCCGATACGCAGTATTTT
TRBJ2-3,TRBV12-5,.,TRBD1,CASGLGGLETDTQYF,TGTGCTAGTGGTCTAGGGGGCCTCGAGACAGATACGCAGTATTTT
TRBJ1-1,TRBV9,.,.,CASSVGEVATEAFF,TGTGCCAGCAGCGTAGGGGAGGTAGCCACTGAAGCTTTCTTT
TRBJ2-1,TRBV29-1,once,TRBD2,CSVEVGLARFEQFF,TGCAGCGTTGAAGTGGGACTAGCTCGATTTGAGCAGTTCTTC
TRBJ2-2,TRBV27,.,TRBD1,CASSWTRDRGSTGELFF,TGTGCCAGCAGTTGGACCCGGGACAGGGGCTCCACCGGGGAGCTGTTTTTT
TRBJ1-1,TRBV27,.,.,CASSVRVPSEAFF,TGTGCCAGCAGTGTCCGGGTGCCCTCTGAAGCTTTCTTT
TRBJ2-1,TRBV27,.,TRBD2,CASSPAGTYNEQFF,TGTGCCAGCAGTCCAGCGGGAACCTACAATGAGCAGTTCTTC
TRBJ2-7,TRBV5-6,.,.,CASSPPGTDGGDEQYF,TGTGCCAGCAGCCCCCCGGGGACTGACGGTGGGGACGAGCAGTACTTC
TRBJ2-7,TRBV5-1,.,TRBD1,CASSAGGWDEQYF,TGCGCCAGCAGCGCAGGGGGCTGGGACGAGCAGTACTTC
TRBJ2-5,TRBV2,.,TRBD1,CASSAPGQSPVPQYF,TGTGCCAGCAGTGCCCCGGGACAGTCCCCAGTGCCCCAGTACTTC
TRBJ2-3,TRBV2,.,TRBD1,CASRGQSDTQYF,TGTGCCAGCAGGGGACAGTCAGATACGCAGTATTTT
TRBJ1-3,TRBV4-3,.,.,CASSQDAPGRTEDSGNTIYF,TGCGCCAGCAGCCAAGATGCCCCCGGACGGACTGAAGACTCTGGAAACACCATATATTTT
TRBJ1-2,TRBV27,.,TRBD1,CASSFFGRDRGRGGYTF,TGTGCCAGCAGTTTTTTCGGCCGGGACAGGGGGCGTGGTGGCTACACCTTC
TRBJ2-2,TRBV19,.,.,CASTPPRPNTGELFF,TGTGCCAGTACCCCGCCTAGGCCGAACACCGGGGAGCTGTTTTTT
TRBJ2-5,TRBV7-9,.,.,CASTQWGEETQYF,TGTGCCAGCACCCAGTGGGGGGAAGAGACCCAGTACTTC
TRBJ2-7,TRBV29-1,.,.,CSVVTGHTFF,TGCAGCGTTGTAACGGGACACACGTTCTTC
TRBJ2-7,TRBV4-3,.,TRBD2,CASSQDIAGVGEQYF,TGCGCCAGCAGCCAAGATATAGCGGGAGTGGGCGAGCAGTACTTC
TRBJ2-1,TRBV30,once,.,CAWSVRGRVAHNEQFF,TGTGCCTGGAGTGTACGGGGGAGAGTCGCACACAATGAGCAGTTCTTC
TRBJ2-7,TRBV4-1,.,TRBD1,CASSPGTGNYEQYF,TGCGCCAGCAGCCCCGGGACAGGAAATTACGAGCAGTACTTC
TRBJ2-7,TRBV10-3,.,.,CAISEWDTAYEQYF,TGTGCCATCAGTGAGTGGGACACCGCCTACGAGCAGTACTTC
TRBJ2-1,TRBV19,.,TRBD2,CASRGLGDSGIRYEQFF,TGTGCCAGTAGAGGTCTCGGGGATAGCGGGATTAGATATGAGCAGTTCTTC
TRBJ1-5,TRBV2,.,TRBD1,CASRGGDRRGNQPQHF,TGTGCCAGCAGGGGGGGGGACAGGAGGGGCAATCAGCCCCAGCATTTT